This T cell receptor beta chain was recorded in a study of T cell changes during pregnancy in multiple sclerosis. From its first to its last residue, the CDR3 has 11 amino acids. Germline V gives CDR1 SGDLS, CDR2 YYNGEE. Of note for this clone: Without the conserved terminal phenylalanine or tryptophan, this CDR3 likely stems from a read error. Because the CDR3's place on the DNA is in doubt, the DNA is left out and the CDR3 is given as listed by TCRdb.

Data came from immunoSEQ multiplex PCR; TCRdb stores just in-frame clones and leaves some out. In the table there are tens of thousands of clones, approximately 92% of which are singletons. The sequences come from peripheral blood, collected in the second trimester of pregnancy. J is TRBJ2-7 and V is TRBV9; the D call in the table, TRBD1, was not verified against the DNA. This clonotype was sampled from a female donor with multiple sclerosis, enrolled in a pregnancy study. The CDR3 sequence: CASSARQGQFT.